Listed here are 2 T cell receptor beta chains from one sample, sequenced in a study of response to subunit inactivated influenza vaccine. TCRdb fed the RT-PCR reads into MiXCR, producing one record per CDR3 protein. The data contain 400,000 to 550,000 distinct CDR3 sequences, approximately 24% of them singletons. The source material was CD4+ T cells sorted from PBMCs, sampled roughly 5 days after vaccination. All receptors come from a man aged 45 to 65 who received an inactivated influenza vaccine.

This clonotype was counted a few times. The V call is TRBV6-1, the J call TRBJ2-2; the match to TRBD2 covers 8 bases. The V segment lost 6 bases and the J segment 2 bases; nucleotides outside the gene matches: 5. Per the germline V gene, CDR1 is MNHNS and CDR2 is SASEGT. The CDR3 length is 15 residues. The chain's CDR3 is CASRQTSVNTGELFF. CDR3 bases: TGTGCCAGCAGGCAGACTAGCGTCAACACCGGGGAGCTGTTTTTT.

The chain uses TRBV7-9 and TRBJ2-7; 7 bases are shared with TRBD2. After removal of 5 bases from V and 9 bases from J, the junction contained 13 bases not matched to a gene. Germline V gene lookup returns CDR1 SEHNR and CDR2 FQNEAQ (reference sequence). This CDR3 comprises 14 residues. The CDR3 sequence is CASSPDWGGEGQYF. CDR3 bases: TGTGCCAGCAGCCCAGATTGGGGCGGGGAGGGGCAGTACTTC.